This T cell receptor (beta chain) was found in a study of CD8 T cells in ankylosing spondylitis. CDR1 is MRHNA, CDR2 SNTAGT, per germline. The CDR3 runs 18 residues. V lost 2 bases, J lost 4 bases, and 23 bases lay in between. Study-wide results and limits: It appeared that ankylosing spondylitis blood was characterized by a TCR beta motif of several highly homologous variants. Disease-linked clones were reportedly significantly enriched in matched ankylosing spondylitis synovial fluid.

This clonotype appeared many times. Its specificity is unknown. The authors made TCR beta libraries by quantitative 5'-RACE with molecular barcodes. TCRdb ran MiXCR on the 5' RACE reads and lists one entry per CDR3 protein. The sample holds some 240,000 distinct CDR3 sequences, roughly 8.6% seen once. Sequences were obtained from blood, either unsorted or a sorted T cell fraction (not recorded which). This sequence originates from a male donor with ankylosing spondylitis or in good health (not recorded which). The V call is TRBV6-4, the J call TRBJ1-2; weak D call: TRBD1 (6 bases). The CDR3: CASSDPGTPRHGGYGYTF. The CDR3 coding sequence is TGTGCCAGCAGTGACCCCGGGACACCACGTCACGGCGGCTATGGCTACACCTTC.